The rows below give T cell receptor beta chains drawn from one sample of a study of vaccination and CD4 T cells after COVID-19. No cognate antigen is known for these TCRs. MiXCR was run by TCRdb on the PCR reads, yielding one entry per CDR3 protein. The table lists about 9,500 distinct CDR3 sequences, under 30% of them singletons. Sequencing input: CD4+ T cells from blood, cultured in vitro. All receptors derive from a human donor in good health. Both conserved end residues are trimmed from each CDR3. Each record gives: V gene, D gene, J gene, clone size, CDR3 protein. A D gene is named only where the DNA matches it firmly. Not all rows give a size; the values are once, few, many and, for expanded clones, a class.

TRBV20-1,-,TRBJ2-1,few,STHRGRGDYEQF
TRBV7-2,-,TRBJ2-2,few,ASSFGDTGELF
TRBV28,-,TRBJ1-2,-,ASSLGGRGYT
TRBV12-3/TRBV12-4,TRBD1,TRBJ1-1,-,ATRTKTGFRAF
TRBV7-2,-,TRBJ2-7,-,ASSPEPTGVFEQY
TRBV6-4,-,TRBJ2-2,few,ASSDRGAAQGELF
TRBV4-1,TRBD1,TRBJ2-2,-,ASSQIDRANTGELF
TRBV5-1,-,TRBJ2-2,-,ASSLAAAGSTGELF
TRBV19,TRBD2,TRBJ2-1,few,ASSSGRGGNEQF
TRBV30,TRBD2,TRBJ2-3,once,AWRPGLAGGGDTQY
TRBV27,-,TRBJ2-1,few,ASRRRAGDEQF